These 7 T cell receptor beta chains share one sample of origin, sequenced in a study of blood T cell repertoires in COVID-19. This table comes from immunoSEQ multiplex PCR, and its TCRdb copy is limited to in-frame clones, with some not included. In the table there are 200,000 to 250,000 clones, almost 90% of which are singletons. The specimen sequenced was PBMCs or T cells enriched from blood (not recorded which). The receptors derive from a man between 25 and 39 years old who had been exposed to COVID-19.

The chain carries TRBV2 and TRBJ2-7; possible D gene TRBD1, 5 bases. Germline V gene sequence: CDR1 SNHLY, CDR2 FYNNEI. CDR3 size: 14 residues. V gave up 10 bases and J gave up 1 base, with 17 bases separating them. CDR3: CATEAGQLSYEQYF. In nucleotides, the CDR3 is TGTGCCACCGAAGCAGGGCAATTATCCTACGAGCAGTACTTC.

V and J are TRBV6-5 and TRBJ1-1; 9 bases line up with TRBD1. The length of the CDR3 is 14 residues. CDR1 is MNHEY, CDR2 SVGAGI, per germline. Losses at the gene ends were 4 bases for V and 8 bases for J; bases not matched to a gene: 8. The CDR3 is CASSSGTGPYEAFF. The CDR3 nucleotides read TGTGCCAGCAGTTCCGGGACAGGGCCCTACGAAGCTTTCTTT.

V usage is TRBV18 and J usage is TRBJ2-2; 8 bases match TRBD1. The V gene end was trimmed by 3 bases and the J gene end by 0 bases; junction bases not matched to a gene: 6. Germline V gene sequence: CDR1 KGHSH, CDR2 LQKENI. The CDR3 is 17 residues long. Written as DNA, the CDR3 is TGTGCCAGCTCACCTTCCGGGACAGGATCGAACACCGGGGAGCTGTTTTTT. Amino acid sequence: CASSPSGTGSNTGELFF.

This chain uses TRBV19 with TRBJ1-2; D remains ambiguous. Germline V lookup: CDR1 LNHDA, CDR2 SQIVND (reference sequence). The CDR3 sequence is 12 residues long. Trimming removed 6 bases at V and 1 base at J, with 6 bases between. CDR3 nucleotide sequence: TGTGCCAGTAGGGAGATTAACTATGGCTACACCTTC. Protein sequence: CASREINYGYTF.

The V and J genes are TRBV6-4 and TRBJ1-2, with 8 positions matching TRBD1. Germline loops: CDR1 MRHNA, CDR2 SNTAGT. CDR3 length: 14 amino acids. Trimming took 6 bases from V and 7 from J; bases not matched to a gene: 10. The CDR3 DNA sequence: TGTGCCAGCAGCCCCCGTGGACAGGGCCGTGGCTACACCTTC. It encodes CASSPRGQGRGYTF.

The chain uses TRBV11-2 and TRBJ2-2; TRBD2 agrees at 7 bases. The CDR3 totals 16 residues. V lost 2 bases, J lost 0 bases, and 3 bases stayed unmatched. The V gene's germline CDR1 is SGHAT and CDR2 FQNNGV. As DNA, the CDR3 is TGTGCCAGCAGCTTACGTGGGGGGGCGAACACCGGGGAGCTGTTTTTT. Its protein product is CASSLRGGANTGELFF.

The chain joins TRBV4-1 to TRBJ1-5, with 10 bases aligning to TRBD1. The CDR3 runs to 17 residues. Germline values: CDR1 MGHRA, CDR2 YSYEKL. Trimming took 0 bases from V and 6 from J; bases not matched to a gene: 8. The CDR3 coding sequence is TGCGCCAGCAGCCAAGATCGAGGGGACAGGGGTAGTCAGCCCCAGCATTTT. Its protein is CASSQDRGDRGSQPQHF.